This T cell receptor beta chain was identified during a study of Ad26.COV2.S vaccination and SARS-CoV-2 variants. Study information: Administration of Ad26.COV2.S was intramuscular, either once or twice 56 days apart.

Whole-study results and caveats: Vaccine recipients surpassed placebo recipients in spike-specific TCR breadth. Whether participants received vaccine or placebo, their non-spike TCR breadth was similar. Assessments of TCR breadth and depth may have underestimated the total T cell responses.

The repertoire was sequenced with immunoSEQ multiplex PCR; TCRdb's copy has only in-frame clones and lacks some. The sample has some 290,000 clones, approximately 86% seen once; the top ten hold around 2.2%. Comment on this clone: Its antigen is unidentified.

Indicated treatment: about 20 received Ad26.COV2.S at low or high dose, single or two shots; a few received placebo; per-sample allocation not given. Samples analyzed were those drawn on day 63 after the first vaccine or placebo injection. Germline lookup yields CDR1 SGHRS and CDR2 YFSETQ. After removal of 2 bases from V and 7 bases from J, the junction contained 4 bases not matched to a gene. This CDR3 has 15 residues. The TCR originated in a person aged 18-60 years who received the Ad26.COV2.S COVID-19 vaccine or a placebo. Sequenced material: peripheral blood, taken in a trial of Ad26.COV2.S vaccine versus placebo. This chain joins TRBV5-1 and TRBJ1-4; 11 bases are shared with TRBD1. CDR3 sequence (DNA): TGCGCCAGCAGCTTCGGACAGGGGGCCGGTGAAAAACTGTTTTTT. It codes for CASSFGQGAGEKLFF. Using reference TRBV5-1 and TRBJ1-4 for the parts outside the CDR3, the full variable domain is KAGVTQTPRYLIKTRGQQVTLSCSPISGHRSVSWYQQTPGQGLQFLFEYFSETQRNKGNFPGRFSGRQFSNSRSEMNVSTLELGDSALYLCASSFGQGAGEKLFFGSGTQLSVL.